The subject of this entry is one T cell receptor beta chain. Its binding antigen is unknown. Nothing much larger sits one base from this clone, and base qualities are not available. This sample stems from a study of shared clonotypes between healthy human individuals (dated by TCRdb to 2018 to 2021). At the level of the whole study: The cohort comprised two women and a few men aged 18 to 49 years. Per donor, three plates each were used for CD4 naive and CD4 memory, two for CD8 naive, and one for CD8 memory. To increase sequencing depth and limit assay-specific biases, TCR repertoire library preparation and sequencing were carried out by different laboratories using diverse techniques. Each donor's leukapheresis produced roughly between roughly 0.85 and 9 billion PBMCs. To estimate repertoire size and how much clonotype sharing occurs between individuals, the study deeply sequenced the blood TCR repertoires of about five healthy adults.

V loses 4 bases at its end and J loses 5 bases; junction bases beyond the gene matches: 2. CDR1 and CDR2 are read off the germline V gene (reference sequence) as MNHEY and SMNVEV. The CDR3 goes from the cysteine to the phenylalanine over 14 residues. Only the CDR3 DNA is retained, 42 bases long and in frame from the first base. Using the deep immunoSEQ assay, multiplex PCR amplified TCR CDR3 regions from genomic DNA. Genomic DNA extracted from each cell subset was distributed evenly over all wells of several immunoSEQ 96-well plates, and each plate served as one replicate. For sorted subsets, each replicate PCR was loaded with roughly 200 ng genomic DNA, equivalent to 25,000 to 30,000 T cell genomes. Purified libraries were measured with a Qubit 3.0 fluorometer, size-checked on a Bioanalyzer 2100, and measured again with the KAPA Library Quantification kit. Every immunoSEQ 96-well plate was sequenced on a separate single-read 150-cycle Illumina NextSeq 550 flow cell. The authors' analysis ran thus. Because the immunoSEQ output held only junctional sequences and lacked quality scores, the filtering could not match the filtering applied to full-length reads. Sequences were annotated with PyIR, a Python wrapper for IgBLAST v1.9, using IMGT germline references to assign V/J genes and CDR3. Reads with weak V/J assignments (E-value above 1e-6), missing CDR3, stop codons, out-of-frame junctions, or ambiguous translated residues were removed. A V3J clonotype was defined by an identical inferred V gene, J gene, and CDR3 amino acid sequence. Percentage overlap between repertoires was computed as shared unique clonotypes divided by the size of the smaller repertoire. Three approaches were used to assess repertoire richness: RTK rarefaction, the Chao1 estimator, and Recon v2.1 estimates of unobserved clonotypes. For all TCRbeta clonotypes obtained by the gDNA method from a handful of donors, generation probabilities were computed with OLGA. The clones in this table, taken by TCRdb from immuneACCESS, are in-frame only. Not every clone is retained; where verified, under half of the shortfall comes from an unresolved V gene, and the cause of the rest is unknown. V and J calls and clone size are those listed in that table; D and trimming were worked out from the DNA. The sample records about 2 million clones, 85% to 95% of which are singletons. 1.2% of the sample belongs to the ten largest clones.

Study-wide conclusions, independent of this receptor: Clonotypes shared by all four sorted-subset donors showed higher generation probabilities than non-shared clonotypes. Incomplete sequencing was indicated by rarefaction of sorted-subset datasets, despite the large sequencing depth. Sampling was limited to blood, and TCR repertoires in tissue likely differ from TCR repertoires in blood. Sharing across a handful of donors was observed for approximately 4.6% of naive CD4, under 4% of naive CD8, 2% to 2.5% of memory CD4, and 0.4% of memory CD8 clonotypes. The genetic and exposure-history diversity represented was limited by the small number of donors. Pairwise subsampling indicated that sequencing depth was expected to affect the degree of clonotype sharing among donors. Naive subsets generally had larger estimated clonotype richness than memory subsets.

CD8 naive samples consisted of CD45RO-negative cells that were positively selected for CCR7, yielding a CD45RA+CCR7+ population without TemRA cells. Healthy HIV-negative adults with no recently reported acute infections or vaccinations were included as donors. Every donor was a Caucasian adult living in Nashville, Tennessee, USA. Blood was obtained by leukapheresis, after which PBMCs were separated by Ficoll-Histopaque density gradient centrifugation and cryopreserved in liquid nitrogen vapor phase. Purity and quantity of every magnetically sorted T cell population were checked by analytical flow cytometry. Each sorted fraction had its genomic DNA isolated and then quantified by UV absorbance on a Nanodrop 2000c.

This sequence originates from a man aged 18 to 30 in good health. The receptor chain draws on TRBV27 and TRBJ1-1; TRBD1 fits 12 bases in the junction. What was sequenced was naive CD8+ T cells sorted from blood. Reading the label with the study, this specimen's cell subset or site is: CD45RA+CCR7+. The nucleotides are TGTGCCAGCAGTTGGGGACAGGGGGCGACTGAAGCTTTCTTT. Its amino acids are CASSWGQGATEAFF.